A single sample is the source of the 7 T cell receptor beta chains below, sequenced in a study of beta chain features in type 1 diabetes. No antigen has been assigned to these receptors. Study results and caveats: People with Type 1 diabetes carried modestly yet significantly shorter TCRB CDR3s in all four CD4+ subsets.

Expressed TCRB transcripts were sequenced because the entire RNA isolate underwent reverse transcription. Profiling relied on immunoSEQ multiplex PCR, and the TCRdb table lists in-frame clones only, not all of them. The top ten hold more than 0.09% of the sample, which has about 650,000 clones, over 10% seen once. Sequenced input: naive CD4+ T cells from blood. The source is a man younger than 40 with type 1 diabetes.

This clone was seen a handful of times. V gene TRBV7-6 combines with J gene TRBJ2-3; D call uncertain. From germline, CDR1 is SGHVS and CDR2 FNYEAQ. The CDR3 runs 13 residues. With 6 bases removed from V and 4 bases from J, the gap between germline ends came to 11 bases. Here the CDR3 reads CASRPRIADTQYF. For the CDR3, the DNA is TGTGCCAGCAGACCCCGGATCGCAGATACGCAGTATTTT.

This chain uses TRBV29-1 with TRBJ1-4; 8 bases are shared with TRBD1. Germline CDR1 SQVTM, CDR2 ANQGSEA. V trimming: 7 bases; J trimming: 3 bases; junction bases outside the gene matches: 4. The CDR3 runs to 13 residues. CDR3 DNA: TGCAGCGGAGACAGGGGTCCTAATGAAAAACTGTTTTTT. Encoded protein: CSGDRGPNEKLFF.

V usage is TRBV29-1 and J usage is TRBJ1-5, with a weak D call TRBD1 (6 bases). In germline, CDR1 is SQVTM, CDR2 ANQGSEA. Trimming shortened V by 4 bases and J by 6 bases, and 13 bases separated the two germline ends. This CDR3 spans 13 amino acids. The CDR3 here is CSVAGHPGQPQHF. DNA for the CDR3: TGCAGCGTTGCGGGACACCCAGGTCAGCCCCAGCATTTT.

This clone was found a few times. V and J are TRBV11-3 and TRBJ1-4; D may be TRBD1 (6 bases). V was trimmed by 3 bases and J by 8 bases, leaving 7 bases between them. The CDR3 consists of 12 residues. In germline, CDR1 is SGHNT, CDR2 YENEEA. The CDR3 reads CASSFRGEKLFF. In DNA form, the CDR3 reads TGTGCCAGCAGCTTCAGGGGCGAAAAACTGTTTTTT.

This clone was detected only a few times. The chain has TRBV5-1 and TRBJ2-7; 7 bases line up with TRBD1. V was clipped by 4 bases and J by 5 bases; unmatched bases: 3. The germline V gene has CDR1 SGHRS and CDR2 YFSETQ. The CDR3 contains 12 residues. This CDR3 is CASSTGTDEQYF. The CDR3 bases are TGCGCCAGCAGCACCGGGACAGACGAGCAGTACTTC.

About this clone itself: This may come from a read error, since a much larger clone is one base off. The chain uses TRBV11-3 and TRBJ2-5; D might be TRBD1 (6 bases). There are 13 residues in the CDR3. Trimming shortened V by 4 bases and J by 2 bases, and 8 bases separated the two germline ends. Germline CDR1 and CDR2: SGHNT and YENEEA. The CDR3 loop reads CASSSGQQETQYF. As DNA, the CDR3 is TGTGCCAGCAGCTCCGGACAGCAAGAGACCCAGTACTTC.

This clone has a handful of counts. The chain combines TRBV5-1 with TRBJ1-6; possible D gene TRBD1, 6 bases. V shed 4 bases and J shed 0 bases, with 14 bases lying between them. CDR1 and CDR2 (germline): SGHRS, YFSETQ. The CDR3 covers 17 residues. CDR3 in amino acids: CASSLGDTSSYNSPLHF. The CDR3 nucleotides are TGCGCCAGCAGCCTTGGGGACACGAGCTCCTATAATTCACCCCTCCACTTT.